This TCR beta chain is drawn from a study of graft-versus-host responses after intestinal transplantation listed by TCRdb under 2021. Study-level background: Recipients received multivisceral, liver-intestinal, or isolated intestinal transplants. Rather than going through the commercial service, samples from three later patients were sequenced in-house on an Illumina MiSeq and processed with MiXCR. Bulk TCR-beta CDR3 sequencing was used to track graft-versus-host and host-versus-graft alloreactive T cell clones in the graft, circulation and bone marrow after intestinal transplantation. Every recipient was given anti-thymocyte globulin induction, then maintenance tacrolimus and steroids for around three years. The cohort enrolled 24 intestinal transplant recipients, one of whom was a retransplant, and a few patients without pretransplant specimens were excluded. To identify alloreactive clones, pre-transplant mixed lymphocyte reaction products were sequenced and then compared with unstimulated pre-transplant donor and recipient T cells. Donor T cell macrochimerism was defined as a peak of at least 4% donor T cells among recipient peripheral blood mononuclear cells.

As regards this clone: Its target antigen remains unknown. It has no much larger one-base neighbor in the sample; base qualities were not kept.

On the study overall, not on this receptor specifically: Conclusions were limited by the relatively low number and heterogeneity of intestinal transplant patients. High GvH to HvG T cell clonal ratios were observed in the allografts of patients with donor T cell macrochimerism. GvH clones turned up in recipient bone marrow, with some appearing earlier in ileal mucosa or blood, a pattern consistent with an intestinal mucosal origin. Peak levels of circulating GvH clones were associated with declines in HvG clones early after transplant.

The intended sense of this specimen's time point label: cells obtained before transplantation from donor or recipient. CD3+CD4+ and CD3+CD8+ populations were FACS-sorted from unstimulated pre-transplant donor and recipient cells taken from spleen or lymph nodes. Library preparation was by the immunoSEQ multiplex PCR assay. For most patients, genomic DNA was isolated with the Qiagen DNeasy Blood and Tissue Kit and sent frozen to Adaptive Biotechnologies for TCR sequencing. Adaptive Biotechnologies carried out high-throughput TCR-beta CDR3 sequencing of genomic DNA for most patients. The source study handled its data this way. TCR sequencing data for around 20 patients were retrieved from Adaptive's ImmunoSEQ software; three other patients were processed with MiXCR and VDJtools. To correct CD4 versus CD8 sorting errors, any sequence found in both subsets at a frequency ratio below 5:1 was removed. CDR3 nucleotide sequences shared between donor and recipient were removed because the origin of such sequences could not be assigned. At least 2-fold expansion over unstimulated cells and a minimum CFSE-low frequency of 0.002% (template counts) or 0.001% (read counts) were required for clones to be classified as alloreactive. Mappable clones were those detected in sequenced pre-transplant spleen, lymph node, or MLR CFSE-low populations of the donor or recipient. Cumulative frequency of alloreactive clones was calculated as a percentage of all sequences weighted by copy number. What TCRdb holds here is the immuneACCESS table cut down to in-frame rearrangements. Part of the clones is not present; checked against another copy, under half of the missing clones reflect an unresolved V gene, and the others are unexplained. D and trimming were read from the DNA, whereas the V and J calls and clone size are those reported in that table. This sample lists 130,000 or so clones; 90% to 95% were detected once. The top ten clones comprise roughly 0.17% of the sample.

The trim is 1 base for V and 4 bases for J, with a gap of 10 bases between the germline ends. The CDR1 and CDR2 encoded by the germline V gene are SGDLS and YYNGEE. The CDR3 starts with the cysteine, ends with the phenylalanine, and has 14 residues. Only the CDR3 part of the read is kept: 42 bases, read in frame from the first base. The sample in question was unstimulated CD4+ T cells sorted from spleen or lymph node cells, obtained before intestinal transplant. The receptor comes from a human donor who received an intestinal transplant. The chain is assembled from TRBV9 and TRBJ2-3, with an unclear D gene assignment. In nucleotide form, the sequence is TGTGCCAGCAGCGTACTTAGCCTAGCAGATACGCAGTATTTT. This encodes CASSVLSLADTQYF.